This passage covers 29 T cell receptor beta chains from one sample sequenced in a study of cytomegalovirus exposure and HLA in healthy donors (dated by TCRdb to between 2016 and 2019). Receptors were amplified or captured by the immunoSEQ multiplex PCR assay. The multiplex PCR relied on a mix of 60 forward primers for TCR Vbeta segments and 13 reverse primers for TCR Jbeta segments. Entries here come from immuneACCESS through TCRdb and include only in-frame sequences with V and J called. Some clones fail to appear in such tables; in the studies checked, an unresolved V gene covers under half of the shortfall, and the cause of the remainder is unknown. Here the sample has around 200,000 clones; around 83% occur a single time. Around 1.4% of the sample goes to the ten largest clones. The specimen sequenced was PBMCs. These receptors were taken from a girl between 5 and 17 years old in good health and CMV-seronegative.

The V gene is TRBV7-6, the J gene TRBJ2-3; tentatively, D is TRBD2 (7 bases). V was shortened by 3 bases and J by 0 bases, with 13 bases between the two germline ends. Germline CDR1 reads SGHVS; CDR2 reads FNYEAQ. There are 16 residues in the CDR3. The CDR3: CASSFSRGGSTDTQYF. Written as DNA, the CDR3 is TGTGCCAGCAGCTTCTCTAGGGGGGGTAGCACAGATACGCAGTATTTT.

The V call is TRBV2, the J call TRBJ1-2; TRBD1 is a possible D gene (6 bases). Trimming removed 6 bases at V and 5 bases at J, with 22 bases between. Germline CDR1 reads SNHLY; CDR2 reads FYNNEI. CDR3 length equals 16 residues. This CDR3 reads CASRGFRDKQPYGYTF. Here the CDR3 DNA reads TGTGCCAGCAGGGGATTCCGGGACAAGCAACCGTATGGCTACACCTTC.

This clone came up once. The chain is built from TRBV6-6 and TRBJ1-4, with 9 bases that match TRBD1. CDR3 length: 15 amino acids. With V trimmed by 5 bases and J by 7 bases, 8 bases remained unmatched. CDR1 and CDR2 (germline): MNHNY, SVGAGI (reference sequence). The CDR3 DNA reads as TGTGCCAGCAGTGGACCGGGACAGGGAGGTGAAAAACTGTTTTTT. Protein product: CASSGPGQGGEKLFF.

The CDR3 DNA is TGTGCCAGCAGCAAGGAAAGACAGGGGGGCCGAGGTCAGCCCCAGCATTTT. Its translation: CASSKERQGGRGQPQHF. This chain uses TRBV28 with TRBJ1-5, with TRBD1 matching 9 bases. This CDR3 region has 17 residues. Trimming at V came to 6 bases and at J to 6 bases, leaving 15 bases not matched to a gene. The germline V gene encodes CDR1 MDHEN and CDR2 SYDVKM.

CDR3: CASSIRDRNLSGANVLTF. In DNA form, the CDR3 reads TGCGCCAGCAGCATCCGGGACAGGAACTTATCCGGGGCCAACGTCCTGACTTTC. The chain recombines TRBV23-1 with TRBJ2-6; 8 bases match TRBD1. TRBV23-1 is reported as an ORF; its role is uncertain. This CDR3 is 18 amino acids long. After removal of 6 bases from V and 4 bases from J, the junction contained 14 bases not matched to a gene.

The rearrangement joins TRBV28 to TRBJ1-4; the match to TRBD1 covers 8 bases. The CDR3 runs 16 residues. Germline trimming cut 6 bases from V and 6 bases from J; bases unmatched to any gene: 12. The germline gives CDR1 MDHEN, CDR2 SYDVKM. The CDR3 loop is CASRTLPGGAYEKLFF. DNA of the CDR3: TGTGCCAGCAGGACTCTGCCAGGGGGCGCGTATGAAAAACTGTTTTTT.

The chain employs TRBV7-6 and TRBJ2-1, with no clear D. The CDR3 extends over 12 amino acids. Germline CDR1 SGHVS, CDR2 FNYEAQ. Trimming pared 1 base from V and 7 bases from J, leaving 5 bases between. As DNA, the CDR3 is TGTGCCAGCAGCTTAGGGCTTAATGAGCAGTTCTTC. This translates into CASSLGLNEQFF.

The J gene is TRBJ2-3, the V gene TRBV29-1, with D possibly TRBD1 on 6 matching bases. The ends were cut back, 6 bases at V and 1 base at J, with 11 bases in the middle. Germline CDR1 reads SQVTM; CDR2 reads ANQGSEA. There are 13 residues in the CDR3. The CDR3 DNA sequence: TGCAGCGTCACAGGGTATCGCACAGATACGCAGTATTTT. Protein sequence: CSVTGYRTDTQYF.

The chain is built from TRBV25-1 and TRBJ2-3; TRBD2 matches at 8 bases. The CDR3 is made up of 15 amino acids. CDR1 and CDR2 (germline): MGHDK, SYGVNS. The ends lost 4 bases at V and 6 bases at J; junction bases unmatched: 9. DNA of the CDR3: TGTGCCAGCAGTGGGATAGCGGGGCTGATGGATACGCAGTATTTT. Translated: CASSGIAGLMDTQYF. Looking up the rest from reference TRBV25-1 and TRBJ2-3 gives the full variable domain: EADIYQTPRYLVIGTGKKITLECSQTMGHDKMYWYQQDPGMELHLIHYSYGVNSTEKGDLSSESTVSRIRTEHFPLTLESARPSHTSQYLCASSGIAGLMDTQYFGPGTRLTVL.

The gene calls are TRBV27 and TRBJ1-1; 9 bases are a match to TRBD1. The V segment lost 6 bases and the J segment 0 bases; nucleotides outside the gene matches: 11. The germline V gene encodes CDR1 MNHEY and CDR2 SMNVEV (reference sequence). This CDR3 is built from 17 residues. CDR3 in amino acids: CASSPWAGTGMNTEAFF. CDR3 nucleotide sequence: TGTGCCAGCAGCCCTTGGGCCGGGACAGGGATGAACACTGAAGCTTTCTTT.

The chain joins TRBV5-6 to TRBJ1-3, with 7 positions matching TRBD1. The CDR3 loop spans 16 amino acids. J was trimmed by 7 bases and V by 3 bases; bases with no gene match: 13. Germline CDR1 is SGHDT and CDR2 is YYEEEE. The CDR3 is CASSSRPGGRGNTIYF. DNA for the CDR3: TGTGCCAGCAGCTCCAGGCCAGGGGGGCGAGGTAACACCATATATTTT.

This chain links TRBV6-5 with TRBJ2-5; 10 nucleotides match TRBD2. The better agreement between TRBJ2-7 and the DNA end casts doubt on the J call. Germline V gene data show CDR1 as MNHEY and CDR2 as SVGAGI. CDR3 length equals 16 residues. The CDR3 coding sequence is TGTGCCAGCAGTTACTCGGCTAGCGGGAGTATCTACGAGCAGTACTTC. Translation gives CASSYSASGSIYEQYF.

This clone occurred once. The CDR3 sequence: CATSRVFSAGALGEQYF. CDR3 DNA: TGTGCCACCAGCAGAGTTTTTTCAGCGGGAGCTTTGGGCGAGCAGTACTTC. The chain has TRBV15 and TRBJ2-7; 8 nucleotides line up with TRBD2. J gave up 6 bases and V 1 base, and 14 bases lay outside the gene matches. This CDR3 contains 17 residues. CDR1 is LNHNV, CDR2 YYDKDF, per germline (reference sequence).

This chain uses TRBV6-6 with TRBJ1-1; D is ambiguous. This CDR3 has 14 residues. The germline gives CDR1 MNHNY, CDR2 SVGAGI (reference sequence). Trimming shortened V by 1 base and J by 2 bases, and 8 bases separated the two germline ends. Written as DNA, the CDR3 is TGTGCCAGCAGTTACTTCTTAATCAACACTGAAGCTTTCTTT. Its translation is CASSYFLINTEAFF.

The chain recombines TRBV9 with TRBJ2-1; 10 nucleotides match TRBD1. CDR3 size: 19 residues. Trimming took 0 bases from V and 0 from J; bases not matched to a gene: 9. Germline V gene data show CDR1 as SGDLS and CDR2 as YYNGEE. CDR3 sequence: CASSVAGTGVPSSYNEQFF. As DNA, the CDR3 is TGTGCCAGCAGCGTAGCCGGGACAGGGGTTCCCAGCTCCTACAATGAGCAGTTCTTC.

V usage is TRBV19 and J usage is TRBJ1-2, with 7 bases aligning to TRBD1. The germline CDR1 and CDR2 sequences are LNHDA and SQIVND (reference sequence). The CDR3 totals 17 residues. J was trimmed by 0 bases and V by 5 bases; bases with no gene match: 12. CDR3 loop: CASSRLQGFIANYGYTF. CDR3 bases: TGTGCCAGTAGTCGTTTACAGGGGTTTATAGCTAACTATGGCTACACCTTC. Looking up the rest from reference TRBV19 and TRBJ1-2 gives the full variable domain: DGGITQSPKYLFRKEGQNVTLSCEQNLNHDAMYWYRQDPGQGLRLIYYSQIVNDFQKGDIAEGYSVSREKKESFPLTVTSAQKNPTAFYLCASSRLQGFIANYGYTFGSGTRLTVV.

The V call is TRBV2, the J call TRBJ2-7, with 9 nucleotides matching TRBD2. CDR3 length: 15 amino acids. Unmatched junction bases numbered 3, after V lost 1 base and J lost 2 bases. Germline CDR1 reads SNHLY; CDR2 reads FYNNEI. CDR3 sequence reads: CASSEGLAGTYEQYF. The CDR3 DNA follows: TGTGCCAGCAGTGAAGGGCTAGCGGGAACCTACGAGCAGTACTTC.

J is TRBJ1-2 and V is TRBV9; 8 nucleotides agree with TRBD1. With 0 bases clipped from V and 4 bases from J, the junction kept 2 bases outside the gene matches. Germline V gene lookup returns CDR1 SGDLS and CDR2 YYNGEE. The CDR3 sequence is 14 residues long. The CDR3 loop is CASSVADRGYGYTF. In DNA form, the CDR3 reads TGTGCCAGCAGCGTAGCTGACAGGGGCTATGGCTACACCTTC.

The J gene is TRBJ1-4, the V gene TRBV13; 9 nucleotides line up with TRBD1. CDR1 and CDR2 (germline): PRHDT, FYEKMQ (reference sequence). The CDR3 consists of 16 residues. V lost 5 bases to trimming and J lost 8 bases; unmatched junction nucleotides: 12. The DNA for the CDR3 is TGTGCCAGCAGCCGAAACGGGGACAGGGCTGAAGAAAAACTGTTTTTT. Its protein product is CASSRNGDRAEEKLFF. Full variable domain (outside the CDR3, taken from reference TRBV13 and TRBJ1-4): AAGVIQSPRHLIKEKRETATLKCYPIPRHDTVYWYQQGPGQDPQFLISFYEKMQSDKGSIPDRFSAQQFSDYHSELNMSSLELGDSALYFCASSRNGDRAEEKLFFGSGTQLSVL.

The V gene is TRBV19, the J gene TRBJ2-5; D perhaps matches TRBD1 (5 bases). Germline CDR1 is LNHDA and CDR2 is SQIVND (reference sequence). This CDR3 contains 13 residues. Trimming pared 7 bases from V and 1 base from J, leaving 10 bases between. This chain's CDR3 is CASTGRGQETQYF. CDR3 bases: TGTGCCAGTACAGGAAGGGGCCAAGAGACCCAGTACTTC.

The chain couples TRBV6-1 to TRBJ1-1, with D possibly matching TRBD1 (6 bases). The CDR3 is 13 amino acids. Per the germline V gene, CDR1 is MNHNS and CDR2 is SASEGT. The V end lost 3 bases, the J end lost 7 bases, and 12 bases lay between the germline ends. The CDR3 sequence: CASSDGGGFEAFF. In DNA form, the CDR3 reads TGTGCCAGCAGTGATGGGGGCGGGTTTGAAGCTTTCTTT.

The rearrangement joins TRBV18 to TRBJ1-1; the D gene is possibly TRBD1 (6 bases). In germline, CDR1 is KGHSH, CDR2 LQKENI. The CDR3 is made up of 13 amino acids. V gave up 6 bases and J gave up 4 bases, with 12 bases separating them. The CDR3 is CASSGALGTEAFF. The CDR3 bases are TGTGCCAGCTCGGGGGCGTTGGGCACTGAAGCTTTCTTT.

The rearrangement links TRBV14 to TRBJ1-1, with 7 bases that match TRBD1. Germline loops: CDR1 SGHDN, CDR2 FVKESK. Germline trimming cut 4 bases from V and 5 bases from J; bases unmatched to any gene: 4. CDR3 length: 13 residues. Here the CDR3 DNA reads TGTGCCAGCAGCCTCCAGACAGGGACTGAAGCTTTCTTT. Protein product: CASSLQTGTEAFF.

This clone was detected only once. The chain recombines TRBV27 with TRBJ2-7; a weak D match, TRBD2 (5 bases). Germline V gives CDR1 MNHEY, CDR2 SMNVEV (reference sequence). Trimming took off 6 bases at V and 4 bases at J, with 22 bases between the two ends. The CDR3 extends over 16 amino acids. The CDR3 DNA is TGTGCCAGCAGCCCACTAGGCTCGTCAGGCCCGTACGAGCAGTACTTC. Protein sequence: CASSPLGSSGPYEQYF.

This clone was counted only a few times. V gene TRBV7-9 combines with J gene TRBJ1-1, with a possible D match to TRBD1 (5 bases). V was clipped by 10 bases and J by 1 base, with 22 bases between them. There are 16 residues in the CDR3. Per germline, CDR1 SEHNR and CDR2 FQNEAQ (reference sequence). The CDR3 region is CATSRDRGQGNTEAFF. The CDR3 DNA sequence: TGTGCCACATCTCGTGATAGGGGCCAAGGGAACACTGAAGCTTTCTTT.

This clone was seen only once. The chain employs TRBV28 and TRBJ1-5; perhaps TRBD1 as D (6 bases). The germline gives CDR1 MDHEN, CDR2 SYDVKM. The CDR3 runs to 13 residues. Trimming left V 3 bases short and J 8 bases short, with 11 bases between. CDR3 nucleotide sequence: TGTGCCAGCAGTTTGGGGGCCCCCAAGCCCCAGCATTTT. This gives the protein CASSLGAPKPQHF.

The CDR3 region is CASSYSHVEGQPQHF. In DNA, the CDR3 is TGTGCCAGCAGTTACTCTCATGTGGAGGGCCAGCCCCAGCATTTT. The chain has TRBV6-6 and TRBJ1-5; D is uncertain. Trimming shortened V by 0 bases and J by 7 bases, and 13 bases separated the two germline ends. Germline-derived CDR1 and CDR2 are MNHNY and SVGAGI (reference sequence). CDR3 length: 15 amino acids.

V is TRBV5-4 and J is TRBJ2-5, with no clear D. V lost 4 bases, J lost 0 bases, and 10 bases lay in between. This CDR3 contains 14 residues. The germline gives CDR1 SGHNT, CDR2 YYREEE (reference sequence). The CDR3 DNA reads TGTGCCAGCAGCCCGAGCCTCGACCAAGAGACCCAGTACTTC. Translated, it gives CASSPSLDQETQYF.

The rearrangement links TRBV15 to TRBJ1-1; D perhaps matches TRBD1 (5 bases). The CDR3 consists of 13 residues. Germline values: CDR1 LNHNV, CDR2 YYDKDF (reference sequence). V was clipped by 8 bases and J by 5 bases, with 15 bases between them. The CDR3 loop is CATSEQGFTEAFF. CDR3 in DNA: TGTGCCACCTCGGAGCAGGGTTTTACTGAAGCTTTCTTT.